This TCR beta chain was identified in a study of blood T cell repertoires in COVID-19. At the level of the study: Samples representing acute and convalescent COVID-19 were sourced from the United States, Italy and Spain.

Sequencing was performed with immunoSEQ multiplex PCR; in TCRdb, only in-frame clones are kept and a portion is missing. The sample holds 300,000 to 350,000 clones, about 86% seen once. Trimming removed 4 bases at V and 3 bases at J, with 13 bases between. Germline V gene lookup returns CDR1 MGHRA and CDR2 YSYEKL. There are 14 residues in the CDR3. This TCR was sampled from a woman in her thirties or forties with acute COVID-19. The sequencing sample was made of PBMCs or T cells enriched from blood (not recorded which). This chain links TRBV4-1 with TRBJ2-7; D is unclear. The CDR3, as DNA: TGCGCCAGCAGCCCTTTAGGTGGAGACTACGAGCAGTACTTC. Residues: CASSPLGGDYEQYF.